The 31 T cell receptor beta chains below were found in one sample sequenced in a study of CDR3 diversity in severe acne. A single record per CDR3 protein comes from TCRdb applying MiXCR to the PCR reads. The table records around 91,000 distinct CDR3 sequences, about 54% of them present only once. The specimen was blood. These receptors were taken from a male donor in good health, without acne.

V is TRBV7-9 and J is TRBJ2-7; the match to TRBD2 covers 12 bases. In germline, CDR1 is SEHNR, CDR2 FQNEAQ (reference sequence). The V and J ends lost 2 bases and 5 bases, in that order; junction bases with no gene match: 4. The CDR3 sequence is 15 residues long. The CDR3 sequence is CASSLLAGGRDEQYF. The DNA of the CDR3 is TGTGCCAGCAGCTTACTAGCGGGAGGGCGGGACGAGCAGTACTTC.

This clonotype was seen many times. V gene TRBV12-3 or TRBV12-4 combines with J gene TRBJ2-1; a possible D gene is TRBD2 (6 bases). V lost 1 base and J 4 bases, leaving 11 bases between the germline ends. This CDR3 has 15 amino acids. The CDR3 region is CASSLEGLGYNEQFF. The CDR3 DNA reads TGTGCCAGCAGTTTAGAGGGACTCGGTTACAATGAGCAGTTCTTC.

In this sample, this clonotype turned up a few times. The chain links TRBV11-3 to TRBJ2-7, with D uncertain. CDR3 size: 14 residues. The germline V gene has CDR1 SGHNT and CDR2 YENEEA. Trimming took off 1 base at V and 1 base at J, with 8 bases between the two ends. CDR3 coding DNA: TGTGCCAGCAGCTTAGTTCGAGAGTCCTACGAGCAGTACTTC. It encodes CASSLVRESYEQYF.

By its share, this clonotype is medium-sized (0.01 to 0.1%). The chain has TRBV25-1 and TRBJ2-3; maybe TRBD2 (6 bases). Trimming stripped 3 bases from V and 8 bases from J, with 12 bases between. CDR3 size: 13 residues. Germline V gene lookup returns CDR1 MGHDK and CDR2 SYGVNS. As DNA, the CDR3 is TGTGCCAGCAGTGACCTACTAGCCGGTACGCAGTATTTT. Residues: CASSDLLAGTQYF.

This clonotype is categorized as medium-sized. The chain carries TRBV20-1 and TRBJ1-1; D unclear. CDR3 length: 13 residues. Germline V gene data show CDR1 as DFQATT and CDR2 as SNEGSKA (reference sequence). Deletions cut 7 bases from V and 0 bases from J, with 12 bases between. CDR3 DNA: TGCAGTGGAGGGAGAGAAATGAACACTGAAGCTTTCTTT. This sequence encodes CSGGREMNTEAFF.

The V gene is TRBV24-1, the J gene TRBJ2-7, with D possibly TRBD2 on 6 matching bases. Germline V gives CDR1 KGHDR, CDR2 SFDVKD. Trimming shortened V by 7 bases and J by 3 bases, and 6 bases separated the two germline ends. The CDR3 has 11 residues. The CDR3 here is CATRGGYEQYF. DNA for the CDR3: TGTGCCACCAGGGGGGGCTACGAGCAGTACTTC.

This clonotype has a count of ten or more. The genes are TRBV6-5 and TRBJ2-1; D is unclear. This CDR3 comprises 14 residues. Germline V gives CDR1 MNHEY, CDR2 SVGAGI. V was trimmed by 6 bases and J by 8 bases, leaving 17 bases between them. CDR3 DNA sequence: TGTGCCAGCAGCTTCGACCGTAAGCGCGATGAGCAGTTCTTC. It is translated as CASSFDRKRDEQFF.

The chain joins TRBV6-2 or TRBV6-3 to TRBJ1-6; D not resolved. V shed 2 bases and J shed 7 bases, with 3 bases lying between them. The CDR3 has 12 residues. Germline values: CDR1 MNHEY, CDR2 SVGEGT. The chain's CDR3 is CASSYVNSPLHF. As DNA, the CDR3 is TGTGCCAGCAGTTACGTCAATTCACCCCTCCACTTT.

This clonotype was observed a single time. CDR3 nucleotides: TGTGCCAGCAGTTTCGGGCGGGGGGACGGGAACACTGAAGCTTTCTTT. Protein sequence: CASSFGRGDGNTEAFF. This chain connects TRBV12-3 or TRBV12-4 to TRBJ1-1; perhaps TRBD1 as D (5 bases). The CDR3 is 16 residues long. V lost 3 bases, J lost 1 base, and 15 bases lay in between.

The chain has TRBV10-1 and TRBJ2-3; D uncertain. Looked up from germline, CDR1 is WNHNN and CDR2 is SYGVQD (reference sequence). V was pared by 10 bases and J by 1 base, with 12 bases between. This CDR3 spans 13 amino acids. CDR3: CATNNFGTDTQYF. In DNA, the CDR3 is TGCGCCACCAACAACTTTGGCACAGATACGCAGTATTTT.

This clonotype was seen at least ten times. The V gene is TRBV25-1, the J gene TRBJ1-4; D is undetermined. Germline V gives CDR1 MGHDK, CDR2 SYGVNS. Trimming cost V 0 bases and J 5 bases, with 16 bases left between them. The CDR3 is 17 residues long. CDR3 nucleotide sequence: TGTGCCAGCAGTGAATATAGTCCCAGCAGCTTGAATGAAAAACTGTTTTTT. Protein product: CASSEYSPSSLNEKLFF. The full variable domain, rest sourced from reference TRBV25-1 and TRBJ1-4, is EADIYQTPRYLVIGTGKKITLECSQTMGHDKMYWYQQDPGMELHLIHYSYGVNSTEKGDLSSESTVSRIRTEHFPLTLESARPSHTSQYLCASSEYSPSSLNEKLFFGSGTQLSVL.

CDR3 nucleotide sequence: TGTGCCAGCAGTTACTCGGGACTAGCGGGAGGGGGGACCGGGGAGCTGTTTTTT. Protein: CASSYSGLAGGGTGELFF. The V and J genes are TRBV6-6 and TRBJ2-2, with 16 bases matching TRBD2. J was trimmed by 5 bases and V by 0 bases; bases with no gene match: 3. The V gene's germline CDR1 is MNHNY and CDR2 SVGAGI (reference sequence). The CDR3 is 18 residues long.

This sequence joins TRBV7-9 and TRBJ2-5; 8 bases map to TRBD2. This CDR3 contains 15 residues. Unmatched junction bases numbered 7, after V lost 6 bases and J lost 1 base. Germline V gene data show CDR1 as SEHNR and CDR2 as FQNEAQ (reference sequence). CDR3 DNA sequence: TGTGCCAGCAGTACTAGCGGACACGCCCAAGAGACCCAGTACTTC. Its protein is CASSTSGHAQETQYF. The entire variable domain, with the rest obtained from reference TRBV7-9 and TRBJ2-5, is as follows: DTGVSQNPRHKITKRGQNVTFRCDPISEHNRLYWYRQTLGQGPEFLTYFQNEAQLEKSRLLSDRFSAERPKGSFSTLEIQRTEQGDSAMYLCASSTSGHAQETQYFGPGTRLLVL.

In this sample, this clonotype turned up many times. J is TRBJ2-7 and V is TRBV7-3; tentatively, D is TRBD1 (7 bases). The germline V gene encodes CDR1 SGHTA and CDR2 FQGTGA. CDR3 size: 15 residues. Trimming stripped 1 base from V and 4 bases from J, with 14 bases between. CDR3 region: CASSLRAEGQYEQYF. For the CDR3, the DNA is TGTGCCAGCAGCTTAAGGGCGGAGGGACAGTACGAGCAGTACTTC.

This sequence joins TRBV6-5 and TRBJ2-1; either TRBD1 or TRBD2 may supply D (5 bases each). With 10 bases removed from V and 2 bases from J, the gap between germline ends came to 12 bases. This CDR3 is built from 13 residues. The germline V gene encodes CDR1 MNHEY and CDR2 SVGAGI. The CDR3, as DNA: TGTGCCATCAGACAGAGGGCCTACAATGAGCAGTTCTTC. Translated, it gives CAIRQRAYNEQFF.

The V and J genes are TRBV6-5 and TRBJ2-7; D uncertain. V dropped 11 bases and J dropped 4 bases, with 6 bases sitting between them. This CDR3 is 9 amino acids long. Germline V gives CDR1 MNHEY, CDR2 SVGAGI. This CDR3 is CASGYEQYF. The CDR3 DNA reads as TGTGCCTCCGGATACGAGCAGTACTTC.

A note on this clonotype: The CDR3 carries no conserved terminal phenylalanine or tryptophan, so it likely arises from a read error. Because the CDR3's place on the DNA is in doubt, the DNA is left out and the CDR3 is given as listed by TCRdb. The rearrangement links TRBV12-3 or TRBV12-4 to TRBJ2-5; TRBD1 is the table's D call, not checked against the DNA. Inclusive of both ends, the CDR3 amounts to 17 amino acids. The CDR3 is CASSLAPGTAYGYTFGS.

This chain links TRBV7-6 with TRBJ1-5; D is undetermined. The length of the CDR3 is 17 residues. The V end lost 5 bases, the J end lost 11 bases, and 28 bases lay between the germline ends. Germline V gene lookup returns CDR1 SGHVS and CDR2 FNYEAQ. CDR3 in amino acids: CASSPRTSGIRKETQHF. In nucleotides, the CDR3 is TGTGCCAGCAGCCCCCGGACTAGCGGGATACGGAAGGAGACCCAGCATTTT.

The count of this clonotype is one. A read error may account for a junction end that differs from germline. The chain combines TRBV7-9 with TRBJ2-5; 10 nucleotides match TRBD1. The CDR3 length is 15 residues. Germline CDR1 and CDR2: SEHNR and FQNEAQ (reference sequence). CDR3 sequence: CASSSLRQGAFGQDF. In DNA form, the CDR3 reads TGTGCCAGCAGCTCTCTAAGACAGGGGGCCTTCGGTCAAGACTTC.

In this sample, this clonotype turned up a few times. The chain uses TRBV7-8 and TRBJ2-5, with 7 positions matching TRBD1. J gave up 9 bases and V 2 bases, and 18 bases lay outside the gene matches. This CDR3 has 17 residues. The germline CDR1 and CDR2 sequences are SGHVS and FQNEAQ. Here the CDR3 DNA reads TGTGCCAGCAGCTTAAGGGACAGAGCATATAGCAATCAGCCCCAGTACTTC. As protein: CASSLRDRAYSNQPQYF.

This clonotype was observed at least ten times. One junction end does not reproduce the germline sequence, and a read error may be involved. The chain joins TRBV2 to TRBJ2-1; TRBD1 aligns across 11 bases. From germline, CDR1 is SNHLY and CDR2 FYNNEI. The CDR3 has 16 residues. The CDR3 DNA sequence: TGTGCCAGCAGTGAACTGGACAGGGGGCGGGCTAGCGGCTTGGACTTC. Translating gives CASSELDRGRASGLDF.

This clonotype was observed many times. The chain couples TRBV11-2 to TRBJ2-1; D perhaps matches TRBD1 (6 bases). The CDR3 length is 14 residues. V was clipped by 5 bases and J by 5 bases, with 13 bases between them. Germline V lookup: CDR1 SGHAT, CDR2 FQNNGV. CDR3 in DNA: TGTGCCAGCAGCCCCAACAGGGTTAACAATGAGCAGTTCTTC. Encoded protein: CASSPNRVNNEQFF.

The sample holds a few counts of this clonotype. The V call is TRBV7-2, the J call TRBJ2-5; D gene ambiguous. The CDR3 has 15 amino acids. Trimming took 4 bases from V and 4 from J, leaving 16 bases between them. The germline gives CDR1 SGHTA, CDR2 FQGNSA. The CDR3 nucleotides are TGTGCCAGCAGCTCCCTCGGTCCTACCCGAGAGACCCAGTACTTC. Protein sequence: CASSSLGPTRETQYF.

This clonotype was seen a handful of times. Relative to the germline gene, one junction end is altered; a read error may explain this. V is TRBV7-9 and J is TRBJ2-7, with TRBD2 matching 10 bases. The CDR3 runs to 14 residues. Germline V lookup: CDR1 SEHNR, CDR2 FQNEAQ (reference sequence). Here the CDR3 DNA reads TGTGCCAGCAGCCTAGCGGGAGACGGGAGGGAGCAGTACTTC. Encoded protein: CASSLAGDGREQYF. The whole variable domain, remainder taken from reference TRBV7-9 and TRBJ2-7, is DTGVSQNPRHKITKRGQNVTFRCDPISEHNRLYWYRQTLGQGPEFLTYFQNEAQLEKSRLLSDRFSAERPKGSFSTLEIQRTEQGDSAMYLCASSLAGDGREQYFGPGTRLTVT.

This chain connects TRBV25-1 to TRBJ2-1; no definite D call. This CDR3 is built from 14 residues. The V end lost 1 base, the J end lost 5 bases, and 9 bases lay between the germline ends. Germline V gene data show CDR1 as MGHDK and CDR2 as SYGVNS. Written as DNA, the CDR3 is TGTGCCAGCAGTGAATCCGCGGATAACAATGAGCAGTTCTTC. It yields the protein CASSESADNNEQFF.

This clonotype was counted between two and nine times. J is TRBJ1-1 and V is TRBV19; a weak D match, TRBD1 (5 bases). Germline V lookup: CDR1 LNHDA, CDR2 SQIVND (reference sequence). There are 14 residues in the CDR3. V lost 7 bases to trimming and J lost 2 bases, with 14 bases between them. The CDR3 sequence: CASTLGTDNTEAFF. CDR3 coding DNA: TGTGCCAGTACCCTCGGGACCGACAACACTGAAGCTTTCTTT.

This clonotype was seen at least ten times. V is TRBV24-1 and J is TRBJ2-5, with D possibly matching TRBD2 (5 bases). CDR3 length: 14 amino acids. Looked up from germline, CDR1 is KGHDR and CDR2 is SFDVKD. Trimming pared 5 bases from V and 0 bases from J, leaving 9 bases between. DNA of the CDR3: TGTGCCACCAGTGTGGGAGATCACCAAGAGACCCAGTACTTC. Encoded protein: CATSVGDHQETQYF.

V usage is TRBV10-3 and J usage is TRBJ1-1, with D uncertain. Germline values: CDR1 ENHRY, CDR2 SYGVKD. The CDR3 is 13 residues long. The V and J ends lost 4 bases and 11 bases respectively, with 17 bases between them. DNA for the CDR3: TGTGCCATCAGTGGCGAGGTGGGCGAGAGTGCTTTCTTT. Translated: CAISGEVGESAFF.

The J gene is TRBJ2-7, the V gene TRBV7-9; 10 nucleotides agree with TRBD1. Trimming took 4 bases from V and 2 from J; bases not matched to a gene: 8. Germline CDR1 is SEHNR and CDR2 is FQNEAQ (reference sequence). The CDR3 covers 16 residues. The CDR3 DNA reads TGTGCCAGCAGCTCTCCCGGACAGGGGGTGCCCTACGAGCAGTACTTC. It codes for CASSSPGQGVPYEQYF.

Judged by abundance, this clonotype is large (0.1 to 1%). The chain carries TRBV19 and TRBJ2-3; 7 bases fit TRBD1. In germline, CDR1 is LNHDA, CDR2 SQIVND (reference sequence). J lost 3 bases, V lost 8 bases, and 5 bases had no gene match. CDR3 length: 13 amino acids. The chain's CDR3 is CASSGGRTDTQYF. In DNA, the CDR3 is TGTGCCAGTTCAGGGGGACGGACAGATACGCAGTATTTT.

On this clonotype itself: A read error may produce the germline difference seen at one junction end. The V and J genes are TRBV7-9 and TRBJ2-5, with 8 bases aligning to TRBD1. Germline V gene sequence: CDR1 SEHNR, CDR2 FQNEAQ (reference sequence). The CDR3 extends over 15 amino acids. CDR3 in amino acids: CASSLHGQGRETQCF. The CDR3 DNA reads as TGCGCCAGCAGCTTACATGGACAGGGCCGTGAGACCCAGTGCTTC.